Below are 19 T cell receptor beta chains sequenced from a single sample in a study of CD8 T cells in ankylosing spondylitis. From the 5' RACE reads, TCRdb called clonotypes with MiXCR, one entry per CDR3 protein. The repertoire has 800,000 to 900,000 distinct CDR3 sequences, over 9.5% of them found once; the top ten carry about 0.49%. Study observations and caveats: One TCR beta motif, made up of under ten highly homologous variants, appeared characteristic of ankylosing spondylitis blood.

The antigens these receptors bind are not known. Source material: blood, either unsorted or a sorted T cell fraction (not recorded which). These receptors all come from a male donor with ankylosing spondylitis.

This clonotype was counted only a few times. The chain's CDR3 is CATSVSGGRIGELFF. The CDR3 bases are TGTGCCACCAGTGTAAGCGGGGGGAGAATCGGGGAGCTGTTTTTT. V usage is TRBV24-1 and J usage is TRBJ2-2, with 9 nucleotides matching TRBD2. The CDR3 has 15 residues. The germline V gene encodes CDR1 KGHDR and CDR2 SFDVKD. V dropped 5 bases and J dropped 7; count of bases not matched to a gene: 7.

The chain employs TRBV5-6 and TRBJ1-1; the D gene is possibly TRBD1 (6 bases). The CDR3 sequence is 15 residues long. CDR1 is SGHDT, CDR2 YYEEEE, per germline. V shed 1 base and J shed 5 bases, with 15 bases lying between them. This CDR3 reads CASSLIPLRGTEAFF. For the CDR3, the DNA is TGTGCCAGCAGCTTGATCCCCCTGAGGGGGACTGAAGCTTTCTTT.

The rearrangement uses TRBV20-1 and TRBJ2-1; tentatively, D is TRBD2 (6 bases). This CDR3 is built from 15 residues. The V end was cut by 2 bases, the J end by 1 base, with 12 bases between. Germline CDR1 reads DFQATT; CDR2 reads SNEGSKA (reference sequence). The CDR3 coding sequence is TGCAGTGCTAGACCGGACTATTTTTCCTACAATGAGCAGTTCTTC. Its protein product is CSARPDYFSYNEQFF.

J is TRBJ1-1 and V is TRBV20-1; D unresolved. The CDR3 is made up of 13 amino acids. CDR1 is DFQATT, CDR2 SNEGSKA, per germline (reference sequence). The V and J ends lost 4 bases and 2 bases respectively, with 11 bases between them. The CDR3 region is CSATTGSNTEAFF. The CDR3 nucleotides are TGCAGTGCTACAACTGGCAGCAACACTGAAGCTTTCTTT.

The sample holds a few counts of this clonotype. The chain links TRBV6-4 to TRBJ2-1; D is perhaps TRBD1 (5 bases). CDR3 length equals 13 residues. The V end lost 4 bases, the J end lost 5 bases, and 9 bases lay between the germline ends. The germline V gene has CDR1 MRHNA and CDR2 SNTAGT. The CDR3 bases are TGTGCCAGCAGTGCAGGGAATCACAATGAGCAGTTCTTC. Its translation: CASSAGNHNEQFF.

This chain connects TRBV27 to TRBJ2-3; tentative D call: TRBD2 (5 bases). CDR3 size: 14 residues. In germline, CDR1 is MNHEY, CDR2 SMNVEV (reference sequence). V was cut by 2 bases and J by 3 bases, with 9 bases left in between. As DNA, the CDR3 is TGTGCCAGCAGTTTAGGCCGGGATACAGATACGCAGTATTTT. It codes for CASSLGRDTDTQYF.

This clonotype occurred a few times. The V and J genes are TRBV5-1 and TRBJ1-4; D uncertain. The CDR3 extends over 14 amino acids. V lost 4 bases and J 4 bases, leaving 11 bases between the germline ends. Per germline, CDR1 SGHRS and CDR2 YFSETQ. The CDR3 coding sequence is TGCGCCAGCAGCCCCGACAAGGGTAATGAAAAACTGTTTTTT. It is translated as CASSPDKGNEKLFF.

This clonotype has a count of ten or more. V is TRBV29-1 and J is TRBJ2-7, with 10 bases matching TRBD2. The CDR3 sequence is 12 residues long. J lost 6 bases, V lost 4 bases, and 3 bases had no gene match. Germline lookup yields CDR1 SQVTM and CDR2 ANQGSEA. The chain's CDR3 is CSVGTSGSEQYF. CDR3 coding DNA: TGCAGCGTTGGGACTAGCGGCTCCGAGCAGTACTTC.

In this sample, this clonotype turned up many times. This chain links TRBV12-3 or TRBV12-4 with TRBJ2-5, with 7 bases fitting TRBD1. The V gene end was trimmed by 6 bases and the J gene end by 7 bases; junction bases not matched to a gene: 11. The CDR3 contains 14 residues. The CDR3 region is CASRVGTAVGTQYF. The CDR3 region has the DNA TGTGCCAGCAGGGTTGGGACAGCCGTTGGGACCCAGTACTTC.

The sample holds a few counts of this clonotype. The chain carries TRBV7-9 and TRBJ2-1; D possibly matches TRBD1 or TRBD2 (5 bases each). In germline, CDR1 is SEHNR, CDR2 FQNEAQ (reference sequence). V dropped 5 bases and J dropped 5 bases, with 10 bases sitting between them. This CDR3 contains 13 residues. CDR3 bases: TGTGCCAGCAGCCAGGGAGCGGACAATGAGCAGTTCTTC. It yields the protein CASSQGADNEQFF.

This clonotype showed up just a few times. The chain combines TRBV7-8 with TRBJ1-1, with D perhaps matching TRBD1 (6 bases). This CDR3 is built from 15 residues. V gave up 5 bases and J gave up 2 bases, with 15 bases separating them. Germline V gives CDR1 SGHVS, CDR2 FQNEAQ. CDR3 sequence reads: CASSPRGASNTEAFF. CDR3 DNA sequence: TGTGCCAGCAGCCCGCGGGGGGCCTCTAACACTGAAGCTTTCTTT.

This clonotype was found a few times. The rearrangement uses TRBV15 and TRBJ2-2; D remains unclear. The V end lost 6 bases, the J end lost 1 base, and 6 bases lay between the germline ends. The CDR3 loop spans 13 amino acids. Germline lookup yields CDR1 LNHNV and CDR2 YYDKDF (reference sequence). For the CDR3, the DNA is TGTGCCACCAGGGGTGGGAACACCGGGGAGCTGTTTTTT. Its protein product is CATRGGNTGELFF.

J is TRBJ2-2 and V is TRBV7-9; tentative D call: TRBD2 (6 bases). The CDR3 totals 11 residues. V was shortened by 8 bases and J by 7 bases, with 8 bases between the two germline ends. Germline-derived CDR1 and CDR2 are SEHNR and FQNEAQ (reference sequence). CDR3: CASSAGGELFF. As DNA, the CDR3 is TGTGCCAGCTCAGCGGGCGGGGAGCTGTTTTTT.

There are many counts of this clonotype. The chain carries TRBV5-1 and TRBJ2-1, with 8 bases lining up with TRBD2. Germline V gene data show CDR1 as SGHRS and CDR2 as YFSETQ. The CDR3 covers 15 residues. With V trimmed by 5 bases and J by 0 bases, 4 bases remained unmatched. The CDR3 DNA sequence: TGCGCCAGCAGATTAGCGGGGACCTCCTACAATGAGCAGTTCTTC. This sequence encodes CASRLAGTSYNEQFF. Full variable domain (missing parts from reference TRBV5-1 and TRBJ2-1): KAGVTQTPRYLIKTRGQQVTLSCSPISGHRSVSWYQQTPGQGLQFLFEYFSETQRNKGNFPGRFSGRQFSNSRSEMNVSTLELGDSALYLCASRLAGTSYNEQFFGPGTRLTVL.

As to this clonotype: A read error may produce the germline difference seen at one junction end. The rearrangement links TRBV28 to TRBJ1-1, with 9 bases that match TRBD1. This CDR3 spans 15 amino acids. Looked up from germline, CDR1 is MDHEN and CDR2 is SYDVKM. The CDR3 loop is CASSSPTGGNTEAYF. Written as DNA, the CDR3 is TGTGCCAGCAGTTCACCGACAGGGGGAAACACTGAAGCTTACTTT.

The chain uses TRBV28 and TRBJ2-3; D is perhaps TRBD2 (6 bases). The germline CDR1 and CDR2 sequences are MDHEN and SYDVKM. This CDR3 is built from 15 residues. Trimming shortened V by 10 bases and J by 0 bases, and 17 bases separated the two germline ends. The CDR3: CAIHRASGSTDTQYF. DNA of the CDR3: TGTGCCATCCACCGGGCAAGCGGGAGCACAGATACGCAGTATTTT.

This clonotype was observed many times. J is TRBJ2-3 and V is TRBV20-1; the D is unclear. Trimming stripped 2 bases from V and 0 bases from J, with 9 bases between. From germline, CDR1 is DFQATT and CDR2 SNEGSKA (reference sequence). The CDR3 is 14 residues long. Here the CDR3 DNA reads TGCAGTGCTAGAAGGAGTAGTAGCACAGATACGCAGTATTTT. Its protein product is CSARRSSSTDTQYF.

This clonotype was found a few times. The J gene is TRBJ2-5, the V gene TRBV4-3, with TRBD2 as a possible D gene (6 bases). This CDR3 region has 14 residues. CDR1 is LGHNA and CDR2 is YSLEER in the germline V gene. Trimming removed 5 bases from V and 4 bases from J, with 14 bases in between. CDR3 bases: TGCGCCAGCAGCAGACTAGGAATCGGAGAGACCCAGTACTTC. Protein product: CASSRLGIGETQYF.

This clonotype was recorded a few times. V is TRBV12-3 or TRBV12-4 and J is TRBJ2-1, with TRBD2 as a possible D gene (6 bases). The V and J ends lost 6 bases and 9 bases respectively, with 18 bases between them. This CDR3 is built from 14 residues. The DNA for the CDR3 is TGTGCCAGCAGCATCACGGGGGTGTCGAGTGAGCAGTTCTTC. As protein: CASSITGVSSEQFF.